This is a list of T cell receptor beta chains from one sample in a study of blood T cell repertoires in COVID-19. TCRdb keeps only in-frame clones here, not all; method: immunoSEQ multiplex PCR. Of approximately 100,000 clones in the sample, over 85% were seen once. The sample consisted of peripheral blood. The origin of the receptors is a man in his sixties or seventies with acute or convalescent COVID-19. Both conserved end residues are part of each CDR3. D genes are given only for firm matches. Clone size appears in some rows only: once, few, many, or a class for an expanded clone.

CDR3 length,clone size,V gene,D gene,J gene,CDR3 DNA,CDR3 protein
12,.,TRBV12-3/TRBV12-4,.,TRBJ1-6,TGTGCCACACAGGGTAATAATTCACCCCTCCACTTT,CATQGNNSPLHF
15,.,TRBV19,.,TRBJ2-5,TGTGCCAGTAGTATAGTAGGACTACTACAAGAGACCCAGTACTTC,CASSIVGLLQETQYF
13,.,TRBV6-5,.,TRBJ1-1,TGTGCCAGCAGTTTCCAGTCGAACACTGAAGCTTTCTTT,CASSFQSNTEAFF
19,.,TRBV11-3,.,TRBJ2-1,TGTGCCAGCAGCTTAGATTCTCAACAGGCAGCCCCCTCCTACAATGAGCAGTTCTTC,CASSLDSQQAAPSYNEQFF
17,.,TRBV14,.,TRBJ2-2,TGTGCCAGCAGCAAGTGGGTCGGGAGCTCCGACACCGGGGAGCTGTTTTTT,CASSKWVGSSDTGELFF
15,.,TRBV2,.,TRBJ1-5,TGTGCCAGCAGGGGGGACAACCCAAGCAATCAGCCCCAGCATTTT,CASRGDNPSNQPQHF
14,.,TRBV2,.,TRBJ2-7,TGTGCCAGCAGACAACGACTAGAACTCTACGAGCAGTACTTC,CASRQRLELYEQYF
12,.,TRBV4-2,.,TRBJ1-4,TGTGCCAGCGGGACATTTAATGAAAAACTGTTTTTT,CASGTFNEKLFF
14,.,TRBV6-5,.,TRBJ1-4,TGTGCCAGCAGTTTACAAGGGGGTGTTGAAAAACTGTTTTTT,CASSLQGGVEKLFF
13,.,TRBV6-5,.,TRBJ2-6,TGTGCCAGCCGAGAGCCTGGGGCCAACGTCCTGACTTTC,CASREPGANVLTF
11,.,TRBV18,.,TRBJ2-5,TGTGCCAGCTCCAACCAAGAGACCCAGTACTTC,CASSNQETQYF
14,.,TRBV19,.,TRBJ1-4,TGTGCCAGTAGGGACAGTGGAACTAATGAAAAACTGTTTTTT,CASRDSGTNEKLFF
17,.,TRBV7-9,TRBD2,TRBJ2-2,TGTGCCAGCAGCTCCCTTTTCGGAGCGGGAGGGAGCGGGGAGCTGTTTTTT,CASSSLFGAGGSGELFF
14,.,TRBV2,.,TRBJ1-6,TGTGCCAGCAGTGGCGACAGTCCTAATTCACCCCTCCACTTT,CASSGDSPNSPLHF
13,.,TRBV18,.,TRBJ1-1,TGTGCCAGCTCACCGTCAGAGGCCACTGAAGCTTTCTTT,CASSPSEATEAFF
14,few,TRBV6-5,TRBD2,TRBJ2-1,TGTGCCAGCTGGACTAGCGGGGGCTACAATGAGCAGTTCTTC,CASWTSGGYNEQFF
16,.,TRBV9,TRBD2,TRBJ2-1,TGTGCCAGCAGCGTAGTCGGGACTAGCGGATACAATGAGCAGTTCTTC,CASSVVGTSGYNEQFF
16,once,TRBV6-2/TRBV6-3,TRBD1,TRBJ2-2,TGTGCCAGCAGTTACACGGGACAGATTCGGGCCGGGGAGCTGTTTTTT,CASSYTGQIRAGELFF
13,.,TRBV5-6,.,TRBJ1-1,TGTGCCAGCAGCTGGGTCAGGGACACTGAAGCTTTCTTT,CASSWVRDTEAFF
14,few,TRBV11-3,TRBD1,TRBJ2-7,TGTGCCAGCAGCATCCGACAGGGGGCGGAGGAGCAGTACTTC,CASSIRQGAEEQYF
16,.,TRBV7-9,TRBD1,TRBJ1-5,TGTGCCAGCAGCTTATGGGCAGGGGGTGGCAATCAGCCCCAGCATTTT,CASSLWAGGGNQPQHF
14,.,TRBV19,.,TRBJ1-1,TGTGCCAGTAGTATAGACGGGACTAACACTGAAGCTTTCTTT,CASSIDGTNTEAFF
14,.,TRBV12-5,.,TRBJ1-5,TGTGCTAGTGGTTCCAACACAGGGATCCAGCCCCAGCATTTT,CASGSNTGIQPQHF
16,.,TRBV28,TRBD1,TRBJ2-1,TGTGCCAGCAGCCCTACAGGGGCTTCGAAATACAATGAGCAGTTCTTC,CASSPTGASKYNEQFF
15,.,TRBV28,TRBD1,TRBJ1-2,TGTGCCAGCAGTTTGGCAGGGGGATTTAACTATGGCTACACCTTC,CASSLAGGFNYGYTF
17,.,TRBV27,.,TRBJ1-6,TGTGCCAGCAGCCCCACCCACCGCCGGATAGCTGGTTCACCCCTCCACTTT,CASSPTHRRIAGSPLHF
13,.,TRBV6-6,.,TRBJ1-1,TGTGCCAGCACCGGACGAGGGCGCACTGAAGCTTTCTTT,CASTGRGRTEAFF
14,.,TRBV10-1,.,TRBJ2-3,TGCGCCAGCACCGTCGGGGGGCCCGAAGATACGCAGTATTTT,CASTVGGPEDTQYF
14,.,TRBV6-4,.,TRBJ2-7,TGTGCCAGCAGTGAGCTTTTCAGGGGCTACGAGCAGTACTTC,CASSELFRGYEQYF
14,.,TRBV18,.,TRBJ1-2,TGTGCCAGCTCACCAACGTCAGGGAAGGAAGGCTACACCTTC,CASSPTSGKEGYTF
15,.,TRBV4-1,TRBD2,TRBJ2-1,TGCGCCAGCAGCAAGACTAGCGGGGATTACAATGAGCAGTTCTTC,CASSKTSGDYNEQFF
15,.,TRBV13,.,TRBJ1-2,TGTGCCAGCAGCTTAGGACAGCCCTCGAACTATGGCTACACCTTC,CASSLGQPSNYGYTF
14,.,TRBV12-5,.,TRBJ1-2,TGTGCTAGTGGTTTGGGCTTACAGGGTTATGGCTACACCTTC,CASGLGLQGYGYTF
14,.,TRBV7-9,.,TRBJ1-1,TGTGCCAGCAGCTTAGCGCCGTCAGATACTGAAGCTTTCTTT,CASSLAPSDTEAFF
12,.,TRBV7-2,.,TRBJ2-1,TGTGCCAGCAGCAAAGGACCAGAGGGCGCGGTCTTC,CASSKGPEGAVF
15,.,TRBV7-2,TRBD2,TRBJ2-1,TGTGCCAGCAGCTTAGGGGGGGGGTCTTACAATGAGCAGTTCTTC,CASSLGGGSYNEQFF
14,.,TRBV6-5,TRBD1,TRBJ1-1,TGTGCCAGCGTAGGAAGGGGGCTCTCGCTTGAAGCTTTCTTT,CASVGRGLSLEAFF
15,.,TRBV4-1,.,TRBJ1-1,TGCGCCAGCAGCCAGCAGACAAGGGGTGGCACTGAAGCTTTCTTT,CASSQQTRGGTEAFF
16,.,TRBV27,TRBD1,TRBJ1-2,TGTGCCAGCAGTTCCTCCCTGACAGGGGGCGCCCATGGCTACACCTTC,CASSSSLTGGAHGYTF
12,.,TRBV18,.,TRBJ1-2,TGTGCCAGCTCACCAGCGGGTAATGGCTACACCTTC,CASSPAGNGYTF
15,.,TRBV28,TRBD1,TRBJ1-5,TGTGCCAGCAGTTTACGGCAGGGGGGCAATCAGCCCCAGCATTTT,CASSLRQGGNQPQHF
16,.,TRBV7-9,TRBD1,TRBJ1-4,TGTGCCAGCAGCTTAGGACTGGGACAGAGTAATGAAAAACTGTTTTTT,CASSLGLGQSNEKLFF
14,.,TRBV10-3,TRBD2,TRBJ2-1,TGTGCCATCAGTGAGGCTAGCGGATACAATGAGCAGTTCTTC,CAISEASGYNEQFF
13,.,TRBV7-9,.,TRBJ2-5,TGTGCCAGCAGCCCCTCCACGCGGGAGACCCAGTACTTC,CASSPSTRETQYF
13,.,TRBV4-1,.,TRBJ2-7,TGCGCCAGCAGCAAAACAGGGAACTACGAGCAGTACTTC,CASSKTGNYEQYF
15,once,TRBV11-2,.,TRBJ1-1,TGTGCCAGCAGCTTCCGCTGGCGCGGTGGCACTGAAGCTTTCTTT,CASSFRWRGGTEAFF
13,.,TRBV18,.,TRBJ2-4,TGTGCCAGCTCACCAGGGGAGGAAAACATTCAGTACTTC,CASSPGEENIQYF
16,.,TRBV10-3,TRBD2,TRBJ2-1,TGTGCCATCAGAAAGGGACTAGCGGGAGGGGACAATGAGCAGTTCTTC,CAIRKGLAGGDNEQFF
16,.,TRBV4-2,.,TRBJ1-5,TGTGCCAGCAGCCAAGATCGGCAGGGTCCGAATCAGCCCCAGCATTTT,CASSQDRQGPNQPQHF
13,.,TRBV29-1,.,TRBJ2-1,TGCAGCGTGGACGGGATTGCCCCAAATGAGCAGTTCTTC,CSVDGIAPNEQFF
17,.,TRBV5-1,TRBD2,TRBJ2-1,TGCGCCAGCAGCTCGACCCTAGGACTAGCGGGGGGGCGGGGGCAGTTCTTC,CASSSTLGLAGGRGQFF
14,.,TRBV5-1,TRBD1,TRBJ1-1,TGCGCCAGCATCGCCGGGACAGAGACCACTGAAGCTTTCTTT,CASIAGTETTEAFF
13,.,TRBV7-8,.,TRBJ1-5,TGTGCCAGCAGCCAGGGATGGAGGCAGCCCCAGCATTTT,CASSQGWRQPQHF
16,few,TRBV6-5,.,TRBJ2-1,TGTGCCAGCAGTTACCGGTACGGGACTTTTTACAATGAGCAGTTCTTC,CASSYRYGTFYNEQFF